This T cell receptor beta chain comes out of a study of blood T cell repertoires in COVID-19. Assay used: immunoSEQ multiplex PCR; TCRdb lists only in-frame clones, some missing. The sample lists around 23,000 clones, about 89% occurring once. This clonotype was sampled from a man between 65 and 85 years old with active COVID-19. Sequenced material: peripheral blood.

CDR3 coding DNA: TGCAGTGCTAGTTCCGGGTTCGGGGGGCTAGGGCAAGAGACCCAGTACTTC. Translation: CSASSGFGGLGQETQYF. This sequence joins TRBV20-1 and TRBJ2-5; weak D call: TRBD2 (7 bases). Looked up from germline, CDR1 is DFQATT and CDR2 is SNEGSKA (reference sequence). There are 17 residues in the CDR3. V lost 3 bases and J 2 bases, leaving 22 bases between the germline ends.